Listed below are T cell receptor beta chains from one sample, sequenced in a study of beta chain features in type 1 diabetes. Profiled with immunoSEQ multiplex PCR; TCRdb holds only in-frame clones, not every one. The data contain about 59,000 clones, about 60% of them singletons. What was sequenced was Tregs from blood. The receptor set was obtained from a woman aged 18-29 years in good health. Both conserved end residues are part of each CDR3. Fields, in order: clone size, J gene, D gene, V gene, CDR3 protein, CDR3 DNA. D genes are given only for firm matches. Where a row states a size, it is once, few, many or the class of an expanded clone; other rows omit it.

.,TRBJ2-4,TRBD1,TRBV6-1,CASRTGKNIQYF,TGTGCCAGCAGGACAGGGAAAAACATTCAGTACTTC
few,TRBJ2-3,.,TRBV18,CASSPLPGDTQYF,TGTGCCAGCTCACCACTCCCGGGAGATACGCAGTATTTT
.,TRBJ2-7,.,TRBV6-1,CASSPRQGGSYEQYF,TGTGCCAGCAGCCCCCGACAGGGAGGATCCTACGAGCAGTACTTC
.,TRBJ2-2,TRBD2,TRBV5-4,CASSFGGVKLSGELFF,TGTGCCAGCAGCTTTGGGGGGGTGAAGTTATCCGGGGAGCTGTTTTTT
.,TRBJ2-6,.,TRBV5-8,CASRGKGVRRAGANVLTF,.
.,TRBJ2-7,TRBD1,TRBV5-1,CASSLGAGGPYEQYF,TGCGCCAGCAGCTTGGGGGCAGGGGGCCCCTACGAGCAGTACTTC
.,TRBJ2-5,.,TRBV19,CASRSGGQETQYF,TGTGCCAGTAGGAGCGGAGGTCAAGAGACCCAGTACTTC
few,TRBJ1-1,.,TRBV6-1,CASSISTGSTEAFF,TGTGCCAGCAGTATATCGACGGGGAGCACTGAAGCTTTCTTT
.,TRBJ2-7,TRBD1,TRBV9,CASSAGTGGVPYEQYF,TGTGCCAGCAGCGCTGGGACAGGGGGCGTCCCCTACGAGCAGTACTTC
.,TRBJ2-3,TRBD1,TRBV5-1,CASSWDSSTDTQYF,TGCGCCAGCAGCTGGGACAGTTCCACAGATACGCAGTATTTT
.,TRBJ2-4,.,TRBV25-1,CASSDTSGSDIQYF,TGTGCCAGCAGTGACACCTCAGGTTCCGACATTCAGTACTTC
.,TRBJ1-5,TRBD1,TRBV18,CASSPLGQGNQPQHF,TGTGCCAGCTCACCGCTTGGACAGGGGAATCAGCCCCAGCATTTT
.,TRBJ2-1,.,TRBV9,CASSVDGRSDNEQFF,TGTGCCAGCAGCGTAGACGGGAGATCGGACAATGAGCAGTTCTTC
.,TRBJ2-2,TRBD2,TRBV30,CAWSGLAGENGELFF,TGTGCCTGGAGTGGGTTAGCGGGGGAGAACGGGGAGCTGTTTTTT
.,TRBJ2-2,.,TRBV5-6,CASSSLSTGELFF,TGTGCCAGCAGCTCCCTGTCCACCGGGGAGCTGTTTTTT
.,TRBJ2-7,.,TRBV2,CASSAARQGNYEQYF,TGTGCCAGCAGCGCAGCCCGGCAGGGTAACTACGAGCAGTACTTC
few,TRBJ2-5,.,TRBV11-3,CASSPRGETQYF,TGTGCCAGCAGCCCTAGAGGGGAGACCCAGTACTTC
.,TRBJ1-2,.,TRBV2,CASSQGGYGYTF,TGTGCCAGCAGTCAGGGAGGGTATGGCTACACCTTC
few,TRBJ1-1,.,TRBV5-6,CASSLGREDTEAFF,TGTGCCAGCAGCTTGGGAAGGGAGGACACTGAAGCTTTCTTT
.,TRBJ1-1,.,TRBV6-1,CASSYRANTEAFF,TGTGCCAGCAGCTACAGGGCGAACACTGAAGCTTTCTTT
few,TRBJ1-1,.,TRBV18,CASSLRRRQANTEAFF,TGTGCCAGCTCACTCCGACGTCGACAGGCCAACACTGAAGCTTTCTTT
.,TRBJ1-2,TRBD1,TRBV2,CASREGAGGYTF,TGTGCCAGCAGAGAGGGGGCGGGGGGCTACACCTTC
few,TRBJ2-2,.,TRBV6-6,CASSYFGPNTGELFF,TGTGCCAGCAGTTACTTTGGGCCGAACACCGGGGAGCTGTTTTTT
few,TRBJ2-1,TRBD2,TRBV2,CASSEEWWGGGASYNEQFF,TGTGCCAGCAGTGAAGAGTGGTGGGGCGGGGGGGCTTCCTACAATGAGCAGTTCTTC
.,TRBJ1-3,.,TRBV4-3,CASSQDLAYHSGNTIYF,TGCGCCAGCAGCCAAGATTTGGCTTACCACTCTGGAAACACCATATATTTT
.,TRBJ1-3,.,TRBV6-1,CASSDPRNTIYF,TGTGCCAGCAGTGATCCCAGAAACACCATATATTTT
.,TRBJ2-3,.,TRBV5-6,CASSLAPAVTDTQYF,TGTGCCAGCAGCTTGGCTCCAGCGGTCACAGATACGCAGTATTTT
few,TRBJ2-2,.,TRBV19,CASSLSGTGELFF,TGTGCCAGTAGTTTGTCCGGCACCGGGGAGCTGTTTTTT
.,TRBJ1-2,.,TRBV7-2,CASSFGQSGYTF,TGTGCCAGCAGCTTTGGACAGTCAGGCTACACCTTC
once,TRBJ2-3,TRBD2,TRBV5-1,CASSLAGGPPDTQYF,TGCGCCAGCAGCCTAGCGGGGGGGCCCCCAGATACGCAGTATTTT
.,TRBJ1-2,.,TRBV25-1,CASSEYGDGYTF,TGTGCCAGCAGTGAATATGGAGATGGCTACACCTTC
few,TRBJ2-7,TRBD1,TRBV4-2,CASSQDRGLSTYEQYF,TGTGCCAGCAGCCAAGATAGGGGGCTTTCAACCTACGAGCAGTACTTC
.,TRBJ2-1,.,TRBV5-1,CASSLVAASGGTDEQFF,TGCGCCAGCAGCTTGGTGGCGGCGTCAGGGGGGACCGATGAGCAGTTCTTC
.,TRBJ2-3,.,TRBV10-3,CAVARAGLDTSTDTQYF,TGTGCCGTCGCGAGGGCCGGACTCGACACTAGCACAGATACGCAGTATTTT
.,TRBJ2-5,.,TRBV6-1,CASSLDGGEETQYF,TGTGCCAGCAGTTTGGACGGGGGTGAAGAGACCCAGTACTTC
few,TRBJ2-1,.,TRBV30,CAWMGVWDNEQFF,TGTGCCTGGATGGGCGTCTGGGACAATGAGCAGTTCTTC
once,TRBJ2-7,.,TRBV6-6,CASTPGWENYEQYF,TGTGCCAGCACTCCTGGGTGGGAGAACTACGAGCAGTACTTC
.,TRBJ2-1,.,TRBV11-2,CASSLLEGLNYNEQFF,TGTGCCAGCAGCTTATTAGAGGGACTTAACTACAATGAGCAGTTCTTC
.,TRBJ2-1,TRBD1,TRBV6-1,CASSGQGPQVNPYNEQFF,TGTGCCAGCAGTGGACAGGGTCCCCAGGTTAATCCTTACAATGAGCAGTTCTTC
.,TRBJ1-1,.,TRBV6-5,CASRPRRGRTEAFF,TGTGCCAGCAGACCCCGTCGGGGTCGTACTGAAGCTTTCTTT
.,TRBJ1-2,TRBD1,TRBV7-8,CASSTGQGSGYTF,TGTGCCAGCAGCACTGGACAGGGCAGTGGCTACACCTTC
.,TRBJ2-5,TRBD2,TRBV29-1,CSVGRLAGGETQYF,TGCAGCGTTGGCAGACTAGCGGGGGGAGAGACCCAGTACTTC
once,TRBJ2-3,TRBD2,TRBV7-3,CASSTLSGGAVTDTQYF,TGTGCCAGCAGCACACTAAGCGGGGGGGCCGTAACAGATACGCAGTATTTT
.,TRBJ2-7,TRBD2,TRBV2,CASSLGPPGRAFEQYF,TGTGCCAGCAGTCTTGGGCCCCCCGGGAGGGCCTTCGAGCAGTACTTC
.,TRBJ1-5,TRBD1,TRBV6-5,CASSAWGQWVQPQHF,TGTGCCAGCAGTGCCTGGGGACAGTGGGTTCAGCCCCAGCATTTT
.,TRBJ2-7,TRBD2,TRBV5-1,CASSWDRGTSGSSYEQYF,TGCGCCAGCAGCTGGGACAGGGGGACTAGCGGGAGCTCCTACGAGCAGTACTTC
few,TRBJ1-2,.,TRBV6-5,CASRGSGDYGYTF,TGTGCCAGCCGGGGTTCAGGGGACTATGGCTACACCTTC
.,TRBJ2-2,.,TRBV7-3,CASSTSTGELFF,TGTGCCAGCAGCACAAGCACCGGGGAGCTGTTTTTT
.,TRBJ2-5,.,TRBV5-1,CASSYGEEETQYF,TGCGCCAGCAGCTATGGGGAGGAGGAGACCCAGTACTTC
.,TRBJ2-1,TRBD2,TRBV2,CASRRGREANEQFF,TGTGCCAGCAGGAGGGGCCGGGAGGCCAATGAGCAGTTCTTC
few,TRBJ2-7,TRBD1,TRBV30,CACSRDRLYEQYF,TGTGCCTGCTCCCGGGACAGGCTATACGAGCAGTACTTC
.,TRBJ2-4,TRBD1,TRBV6-5,CASSKQGAKNIQYF,TGTGCCAGCAGTAAACAGGGGGCCAAAAACATTCAGTACTTC
.,TRBJ2-7,TRBD2,TRBV7-2,CASSLGTSNEQYF,TGTGCCAGCAGCTTAGGGACTAGTAACGAGCAGTACTTC
few,TRBJ2-1,.,TRBV7-2,CASSLGGTRLGSEQFF,TGTGCCAGCAGCTTAGGAGGGACAAGGCTGGGCAGTGAGCAGTTCTTC